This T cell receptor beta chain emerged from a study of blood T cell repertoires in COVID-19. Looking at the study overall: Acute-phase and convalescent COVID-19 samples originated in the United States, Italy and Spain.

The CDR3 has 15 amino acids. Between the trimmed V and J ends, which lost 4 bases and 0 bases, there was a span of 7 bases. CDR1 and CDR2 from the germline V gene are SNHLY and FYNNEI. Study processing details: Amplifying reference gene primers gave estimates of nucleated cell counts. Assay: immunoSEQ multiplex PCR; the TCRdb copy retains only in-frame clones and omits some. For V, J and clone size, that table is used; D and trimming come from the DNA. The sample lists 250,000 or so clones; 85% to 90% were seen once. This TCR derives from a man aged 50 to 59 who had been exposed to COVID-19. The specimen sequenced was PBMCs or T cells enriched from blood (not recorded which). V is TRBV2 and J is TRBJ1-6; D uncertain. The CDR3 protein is CASSGGGSYNSPLHF. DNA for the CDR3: TGTGCCAGCAGTGGGGGAGGCTCCTATAATTCACCCCTCCACTTT.